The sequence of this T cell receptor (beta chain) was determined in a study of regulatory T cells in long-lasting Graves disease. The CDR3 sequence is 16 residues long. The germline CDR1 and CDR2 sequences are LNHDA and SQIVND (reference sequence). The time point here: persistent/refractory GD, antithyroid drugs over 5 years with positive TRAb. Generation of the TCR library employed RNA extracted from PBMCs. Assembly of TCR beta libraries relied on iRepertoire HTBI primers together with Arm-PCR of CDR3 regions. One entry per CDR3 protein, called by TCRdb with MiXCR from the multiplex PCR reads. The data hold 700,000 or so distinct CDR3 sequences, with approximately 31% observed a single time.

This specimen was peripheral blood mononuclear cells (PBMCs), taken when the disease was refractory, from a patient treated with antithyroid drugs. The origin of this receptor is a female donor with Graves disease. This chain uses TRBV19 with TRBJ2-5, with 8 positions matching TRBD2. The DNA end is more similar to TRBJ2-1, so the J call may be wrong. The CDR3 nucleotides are TGTGCCAGTAGTCCGCCCAAAGGACTAGCCGCCGGTGAGCAGTTCTTC. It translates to CASSPPKGLAAGEQFF.